This passage covers 32 T cell receptor beta chains from one sample sequenced in a study of Graves' ophthalmopathy and Graves' hyperthyroidism. The sequenced template was RNA, covering the TCR beta CDR3 region. Investigators did first-round RT-PCR with HTBI primers, then second-round multiplex PCR. MiXCR, applied by TCRdb to the multiplex PCR reads, yields one record per CDR3 protein. The table includes over 650,000 distinct CDR3 sequences, just over 40% detected once. The sequenced sample was peripheral blood. The source is an adult man with Graves' ophthalmopathy.

The gene calls are TRBV25-1 and TRBJ1-4; D is undetermined. Trimming cost V 5 bases and J 8 bases, with 15 bases left between them. CDR3 length: 14 residues. CDR1 and CDR2 from the germline V gene are MGHDK and SYGVNS. The chain's CDR3 is CASSWGSTEEKLFF. The CDR3 DNA sequence: TGTGCCAGCAGTTGGGGTTCTACGGAAGAAAAACTGTTTTTT.

This clonotype was detected ten times or more. The chain uses TRBV15 and TRBJ2-6, with unresolved D. The CDR3 extends over 17 amino acids. Trimming removed 0 bases from V and 2 bases from J, with 11 bases in between. The germline V gene has CDR1 LNHNV and CDR2 YYDKDF (reference sequence). The CDR3 bases are TGTGCCACCAGCAGAGATTACTCAGCTGCTGGGGCCAACGTCCTGACTTTC. It encodes CATSRDYSAAGANVLTF.

This chain uses TRBV9 with TRBJ1-1; no clear D gene. The V gene's germline CDR1 is SGDLS and CDR2 YYNGEE. V dropped 0 bases and J dropped 6 bases, with 15 bases sitting between them. The CDR3 runs 15 residues. CDR3 loop: CASSVDWGGGAEAFF. Written as DNA, the CDR3 is TGTGCCAGCAGCGTAGACTGGGGTGGAGGCGCTGAAGCTTTCTTT.

The chain combines TRBV29-1 with TRBJ2-7; either TRBD1 or TRBD2 may supply D (5 bases each). This CDR3 comprises 13 residues. Germline-derived CDR1 and CDR2 are SQVTM and ANQGSEA. The ends were cut back, 4 bases at V and 4 bases at J, with 14 bases in the middle. CDR3 coding DNA: TGCAGCGTTGCGTACGGGACCTATTACGAGCAGTACTTC. Protein: CSVAYGTYYEQYF.

The rearrangement joins TRBV19 to TRBJ2-7; 7 bases fit TRBD2. The tail of the sequence fits TRBJ2-1 better, so the J call may be wrong. The germline V gene encodes CDR1 LNHDA and CDR2 SQIVND (reference sequence). The CDR3 runs 15 residues. CDR3 protein: CASKGEGRFSNEQFF. The CDR3 nucleotides read TGTGCCAGTAAAGGGGAGGGCCGTTTTTCCAATGAGCAGTTCTTC.

The V call is TRBV19, the J call TRBJ1-1, with D possibly being TRBD1 (5 bases). Trimming left V 0 bases short and J 10 bases short, with 12 bases between. The CDR3 covers 13 residues. Germline CDR1 reads LNHDA; CDR2 reads SQIVND (reference sequence). This CDR3 reads CASSIDGTSGAFF. The CDR3 DNA sequence: TGTGCCAGTAGTATAGATGGGACCTCCGGAGCTTTCTTT.

This clonotype has more than one count but fewer than ten. V usage is TRBV2 and J usage is TRBJ1-2, with D maybe TRBD1 (5 bases). This CDR3 is 13 amino acids long. The V and J ends lost 11 bases and 7 bases respectively, with 20 bases between them. Looked up from germline, CDR1 is SNHLY and CDR2 is FYNNEI. The CDR3 DNA sequence: TGTGCCTGGAGTACAAGGGGCGCGGGTGGCTACACCTTC. Amino acids: CAWSTRGAGGYTF.

As to this clonotype: This may come from a read error, since a much larger clone is one base off. The rearrangement links TRBV11-2 to TRBJ1-6; D is unclear. Germline assignment: CDR1 SGHAT and CDR2 FQNNGV. This CDR3 contains 19 residues. V was cut by 3 bases and J by 7 bases, with 25 bases left in between. This CDR3 is CASSFLGGRNTISNSPLHF. CDR3 DNA sequence: TGTGCCAGCAGCTTCCTGGGCGGACGGAATACAATAAGCAATTCACCCCTCCACTTT.

This clonotype was detected a few times. The chain carries TRBV7-9 and TRBJ1-2; TRBD1 matches at 9 bases. J lost 7 bases, V lost 2 bases, and 23 bases had no gene match. The CDR3 consists of 20 residues. Germline-derived CDR1 and CDR2 are SEHNR and FQNEAQ (reference sequence). The DNA of the CDR3 is TGTGCCAGCAGCTTATACCCAGTCCGGACAGGGGTGGAGCAGAGGGGTGGCTACACCTTC. Translation: CASSLYPVRTGVEQRGGYTF. Drawing the rest from reference TRBV7-9 and TRBJ1-2, the complete variable domain is DTGVSQNPRHKITKRGQNVTFRCDPISEHNRLYWYRQTLGQGPEFLTYFQNEAQLEKSRLLSDRFSAERPKGSFSTLEIQRTEQGDSAMYLCASSLYPVRTGVEQRGGYTFGSGTRLTVV.

This clonotype was observed at least ten times. The chain couples TRBV5-1 to TRBJ1-1; the D is unclear. Trimming removed 0 bases at V and 0 bases at J, with 6 bases between. Looked up from germline, CDR1 is SGHRS and CDR2 is YFSETQ. The CDR3 loop spans 14 amino acids. The CDR3 protein is CASSLASMNTEAFF. The CDR3 DNA is TGCGCCAGCAGCTTGGCCAGCATGAACACTGAAGCTTTCTTT.

This clonotype was picked up many times. V usage is TRBV9 and J usage is TRBJ2-5; D uncertain. Per the germline V gene, CDR1 is SGDLS and CDR2 is YYNGEE. The CDR3 loop spans 14 amino acids. V lost 4 bases, J lost 5 bases, and 15 bases lay in between. This CDR3 reads CASSSRTLSETQYF. The CDR3 nucleotides are TGTGCCAGCAGCTCCCGGACCCTTTCTGAGACCCAGTACTTC.

The V gene is TRBV19, the J gene TRBJ2-5; 8 positions agree with TRBD1. With V trimmed by 5 bases and J by 7 bases, 12 bases remained unmatched. In germline, CDR1 is LNHDA, CDR2 SQIVND (reference sequence). The CDR3 loop spans 15 amino acids. CDR3: CASSSPTGEMGTQYF. Written as DNA, the CDR3 is TGTGCCAGTAGTTCTCCGACAGGGGAAATGGGGACCCAGTACTTC.

This clonotype was recorded many times. A junction boundary mismatches the germline segment, possibly from a read error. The chain employs TRBV7-2 and TRBJ2-5, with 8 bases that match TRBD2. The CDR3 runs 14 residues. From germline, CDR1 is SGHTA and CDR2 FQGNSA. This CDR3 is CASTLAGHAKTQYF. The CDR3 region has the DNA TGTGCCAGCACCTTAGCGGGGCACGCCAAGACCCAGTACTTC. Variable domain in full (rest from reference TRBV7-2 and TRBJ2-5): GAGVSQSPSNKVTEKGKDVELRCDPISGHTALYWYRQSLGQGLEFLIYFQGNSAPDKSGLPSDRFSAERTGGSVSTLTIQRTQQEDSAVYLCASTLAGHAKTQYFGPGTRLLVL.

The chain links TRBV2 to TRBJ1-3; a weak D match, TRBD1 (6 bases). The length of the CDR3 is 18 residues. Germline CDR1 is SNHLY and CDR2 is FYNNEI. The CDR3 DNA reads as TGTGCTAGAGCCGACAGGTTCGCCCTTCGACCCTCTGGAAACACCATATATTTT. Protein product: CARADRFALRPSGNTIYF.

The gene calls are TRBV5-4 and TRBJ1-1; 11 nucleotides line up with TRBD1. The germline gives CDR1 SGHNT, CDR2 YYREEE (reference sequence). V shed 5 bases, J shed 1 base, and the junction held 10 bases outside the gene matches. The CDR3 is made up of 17 amino acids. CDR3 region: CASRKSGTGGRNTEAFF. Written as DNA, the CDR3 is TGTGCCAGCAGAAAATCCGGGACAGGGGGGCGGAACACTGAAGCTTTCTTT.

For the CDR3, the DNA is TGTGCCAGCGCCGGGACTAGCGGGACTGGGGCCAACGTCCTGACTTTC. This codes for CASAGTSGTGANVLTF. The chain employs TRBV2 and TRBJ2-6; the match to TRBD2 covers 13 bases. Unmatched junction bases numbered 3, after V lost 8 bases and J lost 2 bases. CDR1 and CDR2 from the germline V gene are SNHLY and FYNNEI. This CDR3 has 16 amino acids.

The genes are TRBV7-9 and TRBJ1-4; maybe TRBD1 (5 bases). Germline-derived CDR1 and CDR2 are SEHNR and FQNEAQ (reference sequence). The V end lost 2 bases, the J end lost 5 bases, and 9 bases lay between the germline ends. The CDR3 length is 14 residues. The CDR3 loop reads CASSLWGLNEKLFF. In nucleotides, the CDR3 is TGTGCCAGCAGCTTATGGGGCTTAAATGAAAAACTGTTTTTT.

This clonotype was picked up a small number of times. V gene TRBV6-6 combines with J gene TRBJ2-7; the D is unclear. The CDR3 extends over 13 amino acids. V lost 2 bases and J 7 bases, leaving 12 bases between the germline ends. The germline V gene has CDR1 MNHNY and CDR2 SVGAGI (reference sequence). In DNA, the CDR3 is TGTGCCAGCAGTTACGTTGGGGTGGGAGAGCAGTACTTC. It translates to CASSYVGVGEQYF.

The chain links TRBV7-8 to TRBJ1-2; 7 bases map to TRBD1. This CDR3 comprises 15 residues. The V segment lost 5 bases and the J segment 3 bases; nucleotides outside the gene matches: 9. Germline V gene lookup returns CDR1 SGHVS and CDR2 FQNEAQ. The CDR3 loop is CASSQGGPGHYGYTF. CDR3 bases: TGTGCCAGCAGCCAAGGGGGCCCTGGGCACTATGGCTACACCTTC.

The rearrangement links TRBV25-1 to TRBJ1-5, with D tentatively TRBD1 (6 bases). V dropped 4 bases and J dropped 1 base, with 14 bases sitting between them. This CDR3 region has 16 residues. Germline CDR1 MGHDK, CDR2 SYGVNS. This CDR3 reads CASSGQQGGSNQPQHF. CDR3 sequence (DNA): TGTGCCAGCAGTGGGCAACAGGGTGGGAGCAATCAGCCCCAGCATTTT. Complete variable domain (other parts from reference TRBV25-1 and TRBJ1-5): EADIYQTPRYLVIGTGKKITLECSQTMGHDKMYWYQQDPGMELHLIHYSYGVNSTEKGDLSSESTVSRIRTEHFPLTLESARPSHTSQYLCASSGQQGGSNQPQHFGDGTRLSIL.

The rearrangement joins TRBV12-3 or TRBV12-4 to TRBJ2-7; no definite D call. V lost 2 bases to trimming and J lost 3 bases, with 11 bases between them. This CDR3 spans 14 amino acids. The CDR3 DNA reads as TGTGCCAGCAGTTTATACCCGACTGACTACGAGCAGTACTTC. It codes for CASSLYPTDYEQYF.

As for this clonotype: A single base separates this from a much larger clone, so it may be a read error. The chain joins TRBV15 to TRBJ2-7, with 7 bases aligning to TRBD1. This CDR3 contains 16 residues. Trimming cost V 0 bases and J 2 bases; bases outside gene matches: 7. Germline loops: CDR1 LNHNV, CDR2 YYDKDF (reference sequence). The CDR3 loop is CATSRDRDSLTYEQYF. The CDR3 DNA reads as TGTGCCACCAGCAGAGATAGGGACAGCCTTACCTACGAGCAGTACTTC.

Notes on this clonotype: The final CDR3 position lacks the conserved phenylalanine or tryptophan, pointing to a likely read error. The V call is TRBV25-1, the J call TRBJ1-2, with D unresolved. The V and J ends lost 2 bases and 6 bases respectively, with 13 bases between them. This CDR3 has 14 residues. Germline lookup yields CDR1 MGHDK and CDR2 SYGVNS. DNA for the CDR3: TGTGCCAGCAGTGAAGCTGTCGCCTCCGATGGCTACACCCTC. Its protein product is CASSEAVASDGYTL.

In this sample, this clonotype turned up many times. The chain employs TRBV2 and TRBJ2-7; 9 nucleotides line up with TRBD1. After removal of 4 bases from V and 6 bases from J, the junction contained 10 bases not matched to a gene. Looked up from germline, CDR1 is SNHLY and CDR2 is FYNNEI. This CDR3 is built from 15 residues. In nucleotides, the CDR3 is TGTGCCAGCAGTGTCTCTCCGGGACAGGGCTTCGAGCAGTACTTC. This codes for CASSVSPGQGFEQYF.

This clonotype was picked up a small number of times. A much more abundant neighbour one base away suggests this may be a read error. This chain links TRBV15 with TRBJ1-4, with D possibly being TRBD1 (5 bases). The CDR3 length is 15 residues. Germline CDR1 reads LNHNV; CDR2 reads YYDKDF (reference sequence). V was cut by 1 base and J by 10 bases, with 16 bases left in between. This CDR3 is CATSRGPAGGGKLFF. DNA of the CDR3: TGTGCCACCAGCAGAGGTCCAGCAGGTGGGGGAAAACTGTTTTTT.

This clonotype was seen many times. This chain connects TRBV7-9 to TRBJ1-2, with D possibly being TRBD1 (6 bases). Germline values: CDR1 SEHNR, CDR2 FQNEAQ (reference sequence). The CDR3 has 14 amino acids. Trimming pared 5 bases from V and 4 bases from J, leaving 14 bases between. CDR3 loop: CASSPGQFAYGYTF. The CDR3 nucleotides are TGTGCCAGCAGCCCAGGACAGTTCGCCTATGGCTACACCTTC.

This clonotype has a count of ten or more. The chain is built from TRBV7-2 and TRBJ2-5, with D possibly being TRBD1 (6 bases). V lost 3 bases to trimming and J lost 0 bases, with 8 bases between them. CDR3 length equals 14 residues. The germline CDR1 and CDR2 sequences are SGHTA and FQGNSA. The CDR3 is CASSFTGYQETQYF. The CDR3 nucleotides read TGTGCCAGCAGCTTTACAGGGTACCAAGAGACCCAGTACTTC.

In its sample, this clonotype was seen a few times. A single base separates this from a much larger clone, so it may be a read error. The chain joins TRBV2 to TRBJ1-2, with TRBD1 identical over 7 bases. After removal of 8 bases from V and 3 bases from J, the junction contained 3 bases not matched to a gene. The CDR3 length is 12 residues. Germline values: CDR1 SNHLY, CDR2 FYNNEI. This CDR3 is CASAQGDYGYTF. The CDR3 DNA reads TGTGCCAGCGCGCAGGGGGACTATGGCTACACCTTC.

This clonotype was observed at least ten times. The chain links TRBV5-1 to TRBJ1-5; maybe TRBD1 (5 bases). Per germline, CDR1 SGHRS and CDR2 YFSETQ. CDR3 size: 15 residues. V was cut by 0 bases and J by 5 bases, with 12 bases left in between. CDR3 nucleotides: TGCGCCAGCAGCTTGGGGGGGTCGGCGGATCAGCCCCAGCATTTT. Its protein product is CASSLGGSADQPQHF.

This clonotype was recorded at least ten times. The chain combines TRBV7-9 with TRBJ1-4; the D gene is possibly TRBD1 (6 bases). The CDR3 has 14 amino acids. The germline V gene encodes CDR1 SEHNR and CDR2 FQNEAQ (reference sequence). The V end was cut by 5 bases, the J end by 6 bases, with 13 bases between. This chain's CDR3 is CASSPRDTYEKLFF. CDR3 in DNA: TGTGCCAGCAGCCCCCGGGACACCTATGAAAAACTGTTTTTT.

On this clonotype: The final CDR3 position lacks the conserved phenylalanine or tryptophan, pointing to a likely read error. CDR3 in amino acids: CSAGASEQYY. CDR3 coding DNA: TGCAGTGCAGGCGCTAGCGAGCAGTACTAC. The J gene is TRBJ2-7, the V gene TRBV20-1; D is ambiguous. The CDR3 loop spans 10 amino acids. V lost 6 bases, J lost 6 bases, and 9 bases lay in between. Germline loops: CDR1 DFQATT, CDR2 SNEGSKA (reference sequence).

There are many counts of this clonotype. The rearrangement joins TRBV4-1 to TRBJ1-2, with TRBD1 identical over 7 bases. The CDR3 consists of 15 residues. In germline, CDR1 is MGHRA, CDR2 YSYEKL. The ends lost 7 bases at V and 0 bases at J; junction bases unmatched: 8. The CDR3 DNA is TGCGCCAGCACGTTCCAGACAGGGACTAACTATGGCTACACCTTC. Translating it yields CASTFQTGTNYGYTF.